These T cell receptor beta chains were read from a single sample in a study of blood T cell repertoires in COVID-19. This table comes from immunoSEQ multiplex PCR, and its TCRdb copy is limited to in-frame clones, with some not included. Here the sample spans 290,000 or so clones, roughly 80% being singletons. The sample consisted of PBMCs or T cells enriched from blood (not recorded which). The receptors come from a middle-aged man who had been exposed to COVID-19. CDR3s include the opening cysteine and the closing phenylalanine or tryptophan. D genes are given only for firm matches. Rows may omit the clone size; those that give it use once, few, many or a size class.

d_call	clone_size	v_call	j_call	cdr3_nt	cdr3_aa
TRBD1	NA	TRBV24-1	TRBJ2-2	TGTGCCACCAGGGGACAGGCGAACACCGGGGAGCTGTTTTTT	CATRGQANTGELFF
TRBD2	NA	TRBV7-8	TRBJ2-2	TGTGCCAGCAGCTTGGGCGGGAGCGGGGAGCTGTTTTTT	CASSLGGSGELFF
TRBD1	NA	TRBV7-9	TRBJ1-4	TGTGCCAGCAGCTTACAGGGGGTACGAGAAAAACTGTTTTTT	CASSLQGVREKLFF
NA	NA	TRBV6-5	TRBJ1-1	TGTGCCAGCAGTTACTTTCCAGGACAGACCTATAAAGCTTTCTTT	CASSYFPGQTYKAFF
NA	NA	TRBV7-9	TRBJ1-3	TGTGCCAGCAGCTTTTATACCGGTTCTGGAAACACCATATATTTT	CASSFYTGSGNTIYF
NA	NA	TRBV30	TRBJ1-3	TGTGCCTGGAGTAAAGAACAGTCTTTAAACACCATATATTTT	CAWSKEQSLNTIYF
NA	NA	TRBV6-5	TRBJ1-1	TGTGCCAGCAGTTACTCGGAGGACCACCGAAGGGAAGCTTTCTTT	CASSYSEDHRREAFF
NA	NA	TRBV5-6	TRBJ2-7	TGTGCCAGCAGCTTGGGAGGACATCCCGAGCAGTACTTC	CASSLGGHPEQYF
NA	NA	TRBV5-6	TRBJ2-2	TGTGCCAGCAGACGAGGCACCGGGGAGCTGTTTTTT	CASRRGTGELFF
NA	NA	TRBV7-9	TRBJ1-1	TGTGCCAGCAGCTTAGTAGTTGGGAGTGAAGCTTTCTTT	CASSLVVGSEAFF
NA	NA	TRBV6-5	TRBJ2-2	TGTGCCAGCAGTTACATCTCCCCCTCCGGGGAGCTGTTTTTT	CASSYISPSGELFF
NA	NA	TRBV18	TRBJ1-4	TGTGCCAGCTCACCAAAAGGCAGTGGGGCCTCAAATGAAAAACTGTTTTTT	CASSPKGSGASNEKLFF
TRBD2	NA	TRBV11-1	TRBJ2-5	TGTGCCAGCAGCCAGACTAGCGGGAGTCGGGAGACCCAGTACTTC	CASSQTSGSRETQYF
TRBD2	NA	TRBV19	TRBJ2-5	TGTGCCAGTAGTATAGAAGCGGGAGCACAGACCCAGTACTTC	CASSIEAGAQTQYF
NA	NA	TRBV5-4	TRBJ1-4	TGTGCCAGCAGCTTGCCGGGCACAAGGGAGAATAATGAAAAACTGTTTTTT	CASSLPGTRENNEKLFF
NA	NA	TRBV19	TRBJ1-2	TGTGCCAGTAGTATAGACACAGCGGAGGGCTACACCTTC	CASSIDTAEGYTF
NA	NA	TRBV16	TRBJ1-1	TGTGCCAGCAGCCCTCTTCTGGTGGAGACCGCGGGTACTGAAGCTTTCTTT	CASSPLLVETAGTEAFF
TRBD1	NA	TRBV10-3	TRBJ2-1	TGTGCCATCAGTGAAAGGGACAGGGCCCTCAATGAGCAGTTCTTC	CAISERDRALNEQFF
TRBD2	NA	TRBV5-4	TRBJ2-3	TGTGCCAGCAGCTTAGGACTAGGGAGCACAGATACGCAGTATTTT	CASSLGLGSTDTQYF
TRBD1	NA	TRBV19	TRBJ2-1	TGTGCCAGTAGTGCCGGGACAGGGCTCTACAATGAGCAGTTCTTC	CASSAGTGLYNEQFF
NA	few	TRBV4-1	TRBJ2-3	TGCGCCAGCAGCCAAACGGCGGGCACAGATACGCAGTATTTT	CASSQTAGTDTQYF
TRBD1	NA	TRBV2	TRBJ1-2	TGTGCCAGCACTGAATTTACCGGGACAGGGGGTGGCTACACCTTC	CASTEFTGTGGGYTF
NA	few	TRBV5-1	TRBJ1-6	TGCGCCAGCAGCTTGGCGGGGATTGGGGAAGGCAATTCACCCCTCCACTTT	CASSLAGIGEGNSPLHF
NA	NA	TRBV5-1	TRBJ2-2	TGCGCCAGCAAACAGGGATCCGCGAACACCGGGGAGCTGTTTTTT	CASKQGSANTGELFF
NA	NA	TRBV10-3	TRBJ1-1	TGTGCCACCGGCGTAGGAGCGAACACTGAAGCTTTCTTT	CATGVGANTEAFF
TRBD2	NA	TRBV6-5	TRBJ2-7	TGTGCCAGCAGCCCCCTCGCGGGGGGTCTATACGAGCAGTACTTC	CASSPLAGGLYEQYF
TRBD1	NA	TRBV24-1	TRBJ2-2	TGTGCCACCAGCCGACAGGGTGGAACCGGGGAGCTGTTTTTT	CATSRQGGTGELFF
NA	NA	TRBV4-1	TRBJ2-7	TGCGCCAGCAGCCAAGAAGTGTACGGGTCCGAGCAGTACTTC	CASSQEVYGSEQYF
NA	NA	TRBV6-5	TRBJ1-5	TGTGCCAGCAGCCGAGGGATTTTTCAGCCCCAGCATTTT	CASSRGIFQPQHF
NA	once	TRBV29-1	TRBJ2-2	TGCAGCGTTGATTTTACAGGGTCAAACGGGGAGCTGTTTTTT	CSVDFTGSNGELFF
NA	NA	TRBV6-6	TRBJ2-3	TGTGCCAGCAGTCGAGTACTGGTAGATACGCAGTATTTT	CASSRVLVDTQYF
TRBD1	NA	TRBV5-4	TRBJ2-1	TGTGCCAGCAGACCACAGGGGAGTGAGCAGTTCTTC	CASRPQGSEQFF
TRBD1	NA	TRBV11-1	TRBJ2-1	TGTGCCAGCAGCTCTACGACAGGGCGCTCCTACAATGAGCAGTTCTTC	CASSSTTGRSYNEQFF
NA	NA	TRBV19	TRBJ1-5	TGTGCCAGTAGGCTATCCGGGGGGAACAATCAGCCCCAGCATTTT	CASRLSGGNNQPQHF
TRBD2	NA	TRBV7-2	TRBJ2-1	TGTGCCAGCAGCTTAGGGGGAAGCGGGAGATCGAGGAATGAGCAGTTCTTC	CASSLGGSGRSRNEQFF
NA	NA	TRBV7-9	TRBJ1-3	TGTGCCAGCAGCTTAATACAGGTGCTAAACACCATATATTTT	CASSLIQVLNTIYF
NA	NA	TRBV7-9	TRBJ2-2	TGTGCCAGCAGCCCCTGGGGAGCGACCGGGGAGCTGTTTTTT	CASSPWGATGELFF
NA	NA	TRBV6-8	TRBJ1-1	TGTGCCAGCAGCCACACGGGGGTCCCTGAAGCTTTCTTT	CASSHTGVPEAFF
NA	NA	TRBV27	TRBJ1-6	TGTGCCAGCAACCCGGAGCAGGGGCCTTCACCCCTCCACTTT	CASNPEQGPSPLHF
NA	NA	TRBV10-3	TRBJ2-7	TGTGCCATCAAGAAAGACAGGACCTACGAGCAGTACTTC	CAIKKDRTYEQYF
NA	few	TRBV3-1/TRBV3-2	TRBJ1-6	TGTGCCAGCAGCCAAGGCGGCGGGGTAGGCTCACCCCTCCACTTT	CASSQGGGVGSPLHF
TRBD2	NA	TRBV5-1	TRBJ2-3	TGCGCCAGCAGCCTATACACCGGGACTAGAGGTTCGACTACGCAGTATTTT	CASSLYTGTRGSTTQYF
NA	NA	TRBV12-3/TRBV12-4	TRBJ2-2	TGTGCCACCCGGGGACTCCGAGCCGGGGAGCTGTTTTTT	CATRGLRAGELFF
TRBD1	NA	TRBV19	TRBJ1-2	TGTGCCAGTAGTATGGCATTACAGGGGACCCATTACTATGGCTACACCTTC	CASSMALQGTHYYGYTF
NA	NA	TRBV6-5	TRBJ1-6	TGTGCCAGCAGTTACGACAGGCTGCTGGGGTCACCCCTCCACTTT	CASSYDRLLGSPLHF
NA	NA	TRBV5-5	TRBJ1-1	TGTGCCAGCAGCCTAAACACTGAAGCTTTCTTT	CASSLNTEAFF
NA	NA	TRBV6-5	TRBJ1-1	TGTGCCAGCAGTAGTAGGGGAAGGATGAACACTGAAGCTTTCTTT	CASSSRGRMNTEAFF
NA	NA	TRBV29-1	TRBJ2-3	TGCAGCGTTGAAGATGGAGCTGATACGCAGTATTTT	CSVEDGADTQYF
NA	NA	TRBV24-1	TRBJ2-6	TGTGCCACCGCTTCGGACAAAAACATACCCCCCGTCCTGACTTTC	CATASDKNIPPVLTF
NA	NA	TRBV7-9	TRBJ1-1	TGTGCCAGCAGCCCCCGGGTTTCCCCGTGGGAAGCTTTCTTT	CASSPRVSPWEAFF
TRBD1	NA	TRBV4-1	TRBJ1-5	TGCGCCAGCAGCCAAGTCTCGGGACAGGGAGGCAATCAGCCCCAGCATTTT	CASSQVSGQGGNQPQHF
TRBD1	NA	TRBV7-9	TRBJ1-2	TGTGCCAGCAGCTTACCCGGGACAGACAAAGGCTACACCTTC	CASSLPGTDKGYTF
NA	NA	TRBV20-1	TRBJ2-3	TGCAGTGCAATAGTTGTTGATACGCAGTATTTT	CSAIVVDTQYF
NA	NA	TRBV5-1	TRBJ2-1	TGCGCCAGCAGCTCGAGAGGGAATGAGCAGTTCTTC	CASSSRGNEQFF
NA	NA	TRBV15	TRBJ2-1	TGTGCCACCAGCAGAGGTTCGGGCTACAATGAGCAGTTCTTC	CATSRGSGYNEQFF
NA	NA	TRBV27	TRBJ1-3	TGTGCCAGCAGTTTGCAGGGGAGGGGTGGAAACACCATATATTTT	CASSLQGRGGNTIYF
NA	NA	TRBV21-1	TRBJ2-7	TGTGCCAGCAGCACACATAGGGGACTGATCTACGAGCAGTACTTC	CASSTHRGLIYEQYF